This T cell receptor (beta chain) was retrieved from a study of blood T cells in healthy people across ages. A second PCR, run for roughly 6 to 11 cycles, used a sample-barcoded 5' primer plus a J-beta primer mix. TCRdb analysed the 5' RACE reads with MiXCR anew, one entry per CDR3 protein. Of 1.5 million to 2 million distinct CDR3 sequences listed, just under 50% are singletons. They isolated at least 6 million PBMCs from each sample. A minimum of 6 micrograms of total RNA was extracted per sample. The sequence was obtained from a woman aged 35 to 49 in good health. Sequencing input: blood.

The CDR3 nucleotides are TGCAGTGCTAGAAAGCCGACAGGGGGTCTGAATCAGCCCCAGCATTTT. Protein sequence: CSARKPTGGLNQPQHF. The chain joins TRBV20-1 to TRBJ1-5; 9 nucleotides match TRBD1. The germline V gene encodes CDR1 DFQATT and CDR2 SNEGSKA (reference sequence). This CDR3 has 16 residues. V dropped 2 bases and J dropped 4; count of bases not matched to a gene: 9.